These 23 T cell receptor beta chains were sequenced from one sample in a study of beta chain features in type 1 diabetes. Sequencing targeted expressed TCRB transcripts, as all isolated RNA had been reverse transcribed. Sequencing was performed with immunoSEQ multiplex PCR; in TCRdb, only in-frame clones are kept and a portion is missing. Of about 300,000 clones in the sample, 7.5% to 9.5% were seen once. The source material was central memory CD4+ T cells from blood. Source of these receptors: a woman in her late teens or twenties in good health.

The CDR3 nucleotides are TGTGCCAGCAGCTTAGCAGGAGGATGGGACTATGGCTACACCTTC. Translating it yields CASSLAGGWDYGYTF. The genes are TRBV7-2 and TRBJ1-2, with D unclear. The V end lost 0 bases, the J end lost 3 bases, and 11 bases lay between the germline ends. The germline V gene encodes CDR1 SGHTA and CDR2 FQGNSA. The CDR3 sequence is 15 residues long.

In its sample, this clone was seen many times. This sequence joins TRBV4-3 and TRBJ2-3; D uncertain. The CDR3 is 18 amino acids. The V end lost 3 bases, the J end lost 3 bases, and 22 bases lay between the germline ends. In germline, CDR1 is LGHNA, CDR2 YSLEER. DNA of the CDR3: TGCGCCAGCAGCCAGAGAGTGATGAGCAGTACTTCAACAGATACGCAGTATTTT. It encodes CASSQRVMSSTSTDTQYF.

Ten or more counts support this clone. The chain uses TRBV6-5 and TRBJ1-4; D gene ambiguous. Looked up from germline, CDR1 is MNHEY and CDR2 is SVGAGI. This CDR3 contains 13 residues. V shed 7 bases and J shed 5 bases, with 11 bases lying between them. CDR3 nucleotides: TGTGCCAGCACCCAGCCGGGCAATGAAAAACTGTTTTTT. It codes for CASTQPGNEKLFF.

V and J are TRBV19 and TRBJ2-6, with D perhaps TRBD1 (6 bases). This CDR3 comprises 15 residues. Trimming stripped 4 bases from V and 10 bases from J, with 17 bases between. The germline CDR1 and CDR2 sequences are LNHDA and SQIVND (reference sequence). CDR3 residues: CASSTPDSGSNVLTF. The CDR3 DNA sequence: TGTGCCAGTAGTACCCCGGACAGCGGATCGAACGTCCTGACTTTC.

This clone has just a few counts. The V call is TRBV7-3, the J call TRBJ2-5; 10 bases are a match to TRBD2. Trimming took 5 bases from V and 11 from J; bases not matched to a gene: 14. CDR3 size: 15 residues. Germline V CDR1 and CDR2: SGHTA, FQGTGA. The CDR3 DNA follows: TGTGCCAGCAGCGCCCAACTAGCGGGAATGGGAGAGCAGTACTTC. Protein sequence: CASSAQLAGMGEQYF.

This clone was detected ten times or more. CDR3 DNA: TGTGCCAGCAGCTTAGGTTTGGGAACTGAAGCTTTCTTT. Translated, it gives CASSLGLGTEAFF. The chain couples TRBV7-3 to TRBJ1-1; D gene uncertain. Germline CDR1 is SGHTA and CDR2 is FQGTGA. The CDR3 length is 13 residues. V was pared by 2 bases and J by 5 bases, with 9 bases between.

The J gene is TRBJ2-5, the V gene TRBV30; 8 nucleotides match TRBD1. This CDR3 contains 16 residues. V shed 6 bases and J 5 bases; nucleotides not matched to a gene: 17. The germline gives CDR1 GTSNPN, CDR2 SVGIG (reference sequence). The CDR3 DNA follows: TGTGCCTGCAGACCCCGGACAGGGCCCCGGGGGGAGACCCAGTACTTC. Translating it yields CACRPRTGPRGETQYF.

This clone has only a few counts. The chain uses TRBV11-3 and TRBJ2-5; TRBD1 aligns across 7 bases. Germline CDR1 is SGHNT and CDR2 is YENEEA. The CDR3 is 17 amino acids. V shed 0 bases, J shed 5 bases, and the junction held 12 bases outside the gene matches. In nucleotides, the CDR3 is TGTGCCAGCAGCTTAGACCCCCGACAGGGTAAAGGGGAGACCCAGTACTTC. It yields the protein CASSLDPRQGKGETQYF.

In its sample, this clone was seen a few times. The chain joins TRBV7-8 to TRBJ2-6; 10 bases agree with TRBD1. The V gene's germline CDR1 is SGHVS and CDR2 FQNEAQ. The CDR3 consists of 16 residues. Germline trimming cut 5 bases from V and 3 bases from J; bases unmatched to any gene: 4. The CDR3 sequence is CASSHGQGGGANVLTF. CDR3 coding DNA: TGTGCCAGCAGCCATGGACAGGGGGGTGGGGCCAACGTCCTGACTTTC. Variable domain in full (rest from reference TRBV7-8 and TRBJ2-6): GAGVSQSPRYKVAKRGQDVALRCDPISGHVSLFWYQQALGQGPEFLTYFQNEAQLDKSGLPSDRFFAERPEGSVSTLKIQRTQQEDSAVYLCASSHGQGGGANVLTFGAGSRLTVL.

This clone was found a few times. This chain links TRBV15 with TRBJ2-1; no clear D. The V end was cut by 3 bases, the J end by 2 bases, with 17 bases between. This CDR3 region has 17 residues. Germline lookup yields CDR1 LNHNV and CDR2 YYDKDF (reference sequence). The CDR3 DNA is TGTGCCACCAGCAGGACCCAGACCCAAGGCCCCTACAATGAGCAGTTCTTC. Amino acids: CATSRTQTQGPYNEQFF.

The chain has TRBV7-9 and TRBJ2-3; D remains ambiguous. V was shortened by 2 bases and J by 4 bases, with 13 bases between the two germline ends. The germline CDR1 and CDR2 sequences are SEHNR and FQNEAQ (reference sequence). The CDR3 has 15 residues. In DNA, the CDR3 is TGTGCCAGCAGCTTAAATAATTTCGACTCAGATACGCAGTATTTT. It codes for CASSLNNFDSDTQYF.

This clone was picked up many times. Since a much larger clone is just one base distant, this may be a read error. The sample holds other DNA sequences that translate to the same CDR3. The chain carries TRBV7-9 and TRBJ2-6; no definite D call. With 5 bases removed from V and 0 bases from J, the gap between germline ends came to 2 bases. Per germline, CDR1 SEHNR and CDR2 FQNEAQ (reference sequence). The CDR3 consists of 13 residues. CDR3 residues: CASSPSGANVLTF. The DNA for the CDR3 is TGTGCCAGCAGCCCCTCTGGGGCCAACGTCCTGACTTTC.

The sample holds a few counts of this clone. The chain joins TRBV18 to TRBJ1-1, with D tentatively TRBD1 (6 bases). Germline assignment: CDR1 KGHSH and CDR2 LQKENI. V was clipped by 4 bases and J by 3 bases, with 15 bases between them. The CDR3 has 15 residues. The CDR3 protein is CASSLEQGLDTEAFF. The CDR3 nucleotides read TGTGCCAGCTCACTCGAACAGGGTTTGGACACTGAAGCTTTCTTT. Full variable domain (missing parts from reference TRBV18 and TRBJ1-1): NAGVMQNPRHLVRRRGQEARLRCSPMKGHSHVYWYRQLPEEGLKFMVYLQKENIIDESGMPKERFSAEFPKEGPSILRIQQVVRGDSAAYFCASSLEQGLDTEAFFGQGTRLTVV.

There are a few counts of this clone. The J gene is TRBJ2-3, the V gene TRBV5-4; possibly TRBD1 or TRBD2 for D (5 bases each). V shed 4 bases and J shed 9 bases, with 12 bases lying between them. Germline lookup yields CDR1 SGHNT and CDR2 YYREEE (reference sequence). The CDR3 has 12 amino acids. The CDR3 DNA follows: TGTGCCAGCAGCCCTGGGACCCGCACGCAGTATTTT. Its translation is CASSPGTRTQYF. Complete variable domain (other parts from reference TRBV5-4 and TRBJ2-3): ETGVTQSPTHLIKTRGQQVTLRCSSQSGHNTVSWYQQALGQGPQFIFQYYREEENGRGNFPPRFSGLQFPNYSSELNVNALELDDSALYLCASSPGTRTQYFGPGTRLTVL.

This clone was seen repeatedly, ten times or more. The CDR3 region is CASSERSNTEAFF. The CDR3 DNA reads TGTGCCAGCAGTGAAAGGTCGAACACTGAAGCTTTCTTT. The genes are TRBV2 and TRBJ1-1; no reliable D call. The CDR3 runs to 13 residues. V was shortened by 2 bases and J by 1 base, with 5 bases between the two germline ends. CDR1 is SNHLY, CDR2 FYNNEI, per germline.

This clone has a handful of counts. This chain connects TRBV6-1 to TRBJ2-1, with D perhaps TRBD1 (5 bases). Germline V gene sequence: CDR1 MNHNS, CDR2 SASEGT. The CDR3 extends over 15 amino acids. Trimming took off 3 bases at V and 6 bases at J, with 15 bases between the two ends. CDR3 nucleotide sequence: TGTGCCAGCAGTGAGACGATAGGGGTGGCCAATGAGCAGTTCTTC. Protein: CASSETIGVANEQFF.

This clone came up a few times. The chain uses TRBV29-1 and TRBJ1-1, with TRBD1 matching over 8 bases. Germline-derived CDR1 and CDR2 are SQVTM and ANQGSEA. Germline trimming cut 5 bases from V and 1 base from J; bases unmatched to any gene: 9. The CDR3 spans 15 residues. CDR3 protein: CSVYGQGRKNTEAFF. CDR3 sequence (DNA): TGCAGCGTTTACGGACAGGGTAGGAAGAACACTGAAGCTTTCTTT.

The chain combines TRBV28 with TRBJ2-3; 8 nucleotides align to TRBD1. CDR1 and CDR2 (germline): MDHEN, SYDVKM. V lost 2 bases and J lost 5; bases outside the gene matches: 6. The CDR3 sequence is 15 residues long. CDR3 sequence: CASSLRGTGGDTQYF. The CDR3 DNA follows: TGTGCCAGCAGTTTAAGGGGAACAGGGGGAGATACGCAGTATTTT.

This clone was seen a handful of times. The chain is built from TRBV19 and TRBJ2-5, with unresolved D. Germline V gene lookup returns CDR1 LNHDA and CDR2 SQIVND (reference sequence). With 0 bases removed from V and 3 bases from J, the gap between germline ends came to 5 bases. The CDR3 totals 13 residues. As DNA, the CDR3 is TGTGCCAGTAGTATAGATACGGAAGAGACCCAGTACTTC. Protein sequence: CASSIDTEETQYF.

The chain uses TRBV6-1 and TRBJ2-7; 8 nucleotides match TRBD1. The V and J ends lost 6 bases and 3 bases, in that order; junction bases with no gene match: 10. This CDR3 comprises 15 residues. Germline CDR1 is MNHNS and CDR2 is SASEGT. The DNA of the CDR3 is TGTGCCAGCAGCCGGACAGGGTCCGCGCGCTACGAGCAGTACGTC. This translates into CASSRTGSARYEQYV.

J is TRBJ2-1 and V is TRBV6-1; 7 bases fit TRBD2. Trimming at V came to 5 bases and at J to 1 base, leaving 5 bases not matched to a gene. The CDR3 spans 15 residues. Per the germline V gene, CDR1 is MNHNS and CDR2 is SASEGT. The CDR3 bases are TGTGCCAGCAGTTTAGGGAGGGGTTCCTACAATGAGCAGTTCTTC. Its protein product is CASSLGRGSYNEQFF.

The genes are TRBV29-1 and TRBJ2-1; TRBD2 agrees at 8 bases. The V and J ends lost 6 bases and 6 bases, in that order; junction bases with no gene match: 7. The CDR3 contains 13 residues. Germline V CDR1 and CDR2: SQVTM, ANQGSEA. The CDR3 nucleotides are TGCAGCGTCGGAGCGGGAGTCGGCAATGAGCAGTTCTTC. This gives the protein CSVGAGVGNEQFF.

This sequence joins TRBV5-4 and TRBJ1-5; no reliable D call. This CDR3 spans 15 amino acids. The V gene's germline CDR1 is SGHNT and CDR2 YYREEE (reference sequence). V was pared by 2 bases and J by 4 bases, with 13 bases between. The CDR3 sequence: CASSFGGVRNQPQHF. CDR3 DNA sequence: TGTGCCAGCAGCTTCGGCGGGGTGAGGAATCAGCCCCAGCATTTT. Together with reference TRBV5-4 and TRBJ1-5, the CDR3 gives the full variable domain: ETGVTQSPTHLIKTRGQQVTLRCSSQSGHNTVSWYQQALGQGPQFIFQYYREEENGRGNFPPRFSGLQFPNYSSELNVNALELDDSALYLCASSFGGVRNQPQHFGDGTRLSIL.